The 31 T cell receptor beta chains reported below all come from one sample, sequenced in a study of cytomegalovirus exposure and HLA in healthy donors. 60 Vbeta and 13 Jbeta primers were used in PCR. The repertoire was sequenced with immunoSEQ multiplex PCR; TCRdb's copy has only in-frame clones and lacks some. The table includes roughly 230,000 clones, around 80% detected once. The sample consisted of PBMCs. These TCRs come from a boy between 10 and 17 years old in good health and CMV-seronegative.

The rearrangement joins TRBV15 to TRBJ2-2; 10 bases are a match to TRBD2. CDR3 size: 14 residues. V lost 1 base to trimming and J lost 11 bases; unmatched junction nucleotides: 4. CDR1 is LNHNV and CDR2 is YYDKDF in the germline V gene (reference sequence). Here the CDR3 DNA reads TGTGCCACCAGCAGAGGGGGACTAGCGTTTGAGCTGTTTTTT. It is translated as CATSRGGLAFELFF. Based on the CDR3 plus reference TRBV15 and TRBJ2-2, the full variable domain is DAMVIQNPRYQVTQFGKPVTLSCSQTLNHNVMYWYQQKSSQAPKLLFHYYDKDFNNEADTPDNFQSRRPNTSFCFLDIRSPGLGDTAMYLCATSRGGLAFELFFGEGSRLTVL.

The V call is TRBV2, the J call TRBJ2-3; 11 positions agree with TRBD2. The germline CDR1 and CDR2 sequences are SNHLY and FYNNEI. V was clipped by 6 bases and J by 2 bases; unmatched bases: 7. The CDR3 consists of 16 residues. The CDR3 DNA sequence: TGTGCCAGCAGCGCTAGACTAGCGGGGATCACAGATACGCAGTATTTT. It translates to CASSARLAGITDTQYF. Complete variable domain (other parts from reference TRBV2 and TRBJ2-3): EPEVTQTPSHQVTQMGQEVILRCVPISNHLYFYWYRQILGQKVEFLVSFYNNEISEKSEIFDDQFSVERPDGSNFTLKIRSTKLEDSAMYFCASSARLAGITDTQYFGPGTRLTVL.

This clone was seen a few times. Because the CDR3 is missing its conserved closing phenylalanine or tryptophan, this is likely a read error. Because the CDR3's place on the DNA is in doubt, the DNA is left out and the CDR3 is given as listed by TCRdb. The rearrangement links TRBV6-1 to TRBJ1-2; the table's D call, TRBD1, was not checked against the DNA. Both ends counted, the CDR3 spans 9 residues. Germline CDR1 reads MNHNS; CDR2 reads SASEGT. The CDR3 reads CASSGPGQL.

The chain recombines TRBV25-1 with TRBJ1-6, with 8 bases aligning to TRBD1. CDR1 and CDR2 (germline): MGHDK, SYGVNS. This CDR3 is built from 13 residues. The V gene end was trimmed by 9 bases and the J gene end by 8 bases; junction bases not matched to a gene: 6. The CDR3 region has the DNA TGTGCCAGTCAGGACAGGGTGGATTCACCCCTCCACTTT. It yields the protein CASQDRVDSPLHF.

Points on this clone: The junction shows a germline mismatch at one end, possibly a read error. The rearrangement uses TRBV7-7 and TRBJ2-7; possible D gene TRBD2, 6 bases. Per germline, CDR1 SSHAT and CDR2 FNYEAQ (reference sequence). This CDR3 contains 14 residues. The CDR3 coding sequence is TGTGCTAGCAGCTTGATTAGGGAGGACTACGAGCAGTACTTC. This gives the protein CASSLIREDYEQYF.

The chain combines TRBV5-1 with TRBJ2-2; D perhaps matches TRBD2 (5 bases). Germline V gene sequence: CDR1 SGHRS, CDR2 YFSETQ. This CDR3 is 16 amino acids long. Trimming cost V 0 bases and J 2 bases, with 11 bases left between them. The CDR3, as DNA: TGCGCCAGCAGCTTGGGAGCCGGGATCAACACCGGGGAGCTGTTTTTT. This encodes CASSLGAGINTGELFF.

This chain joins TRBV19 and TRBJ1-2; no clear D. Germline loops: CDR1 LNHDA, CDR2 SQIVND (reference sequence). V lost 0 bases and J lost 4, with 9 bases in between. This CDR3 comprises 14 residues. CDR3 sequence (DNA): TGTGCCAGTAGTATAGATAGTGAAATCTATGGCTACACCTTC. The encoded protein is CASSIDSEIYGYTF.

The CDR3 protein is CASSIYGLDYEQYF. The CDR3 bases are TGTGCCAGTAGTATATATGGACTGGACTACGAGCAGTACTTC. The chain combines TRBV19 with TRBJ2-7; possible D gene TRBD2, 5 bases. This CDR3 region has 14 residues. V shed 2 bases and J shed 3 bases, with 11 bases lying between them. Germline V lookup: CDR1 LNHDA, CDR2 SQIVND (reference sequence).

The V and J genes are TRBV20-1 and TRBJ2-2; D is uncertain. V lost 7 bases, J lost 8 bases, and 11 bases lay in between. Germline assignment: CDR1 DFQATT and CDR2 SNEGSKA (reference sequence). This CDR3 spans 11 amino acids. CDR3 region: CSVVIRGELFF. In DNA form, the CDR3 reads TGCAGTGTTGTTATCAGGGGGGAGCTGTTTTTT.

Only one count was recorded for this clone. The rearrangement links TRBV5-4 to TRBJ2-1, with D possibly TRBD2 on 6 matching bases. Trimming stripped 1 base from V and 3 bases from J, with 11 bases between. Per the germline V gene, CDR1 is SGHNT and CDR2 is YYREEE (reference sequence). This CDR3 is 15 amino acids long. DNA for the CDR3: TGTGCCAGCAGCTTGTCCAGCGGGCACTACAATGAGCAGTTCTTC. Translation gives CASSLSSGHYNEQFF.

The chain joins TRBV30 to TRBJ2-7; D might be TRBD2 (5 bases). CDR3 size: 14 residues. The germline V gene has CDR1 GTSNPN and CDR2 SVGIG (reference sequence). With 3 bases removed from V and 0 bases from J, the gap between germline ends came to 12 bases. For the CDR3, the DNA is TGTGCCTGGAGCCCAGTTACTAGCTCCTACGAGCAGTACTTC. This gives the protein CAWSPVTSSYEQYF.

The V and J genes are TRBV4-2 and TRBJ2-5, with 8 bases that match TRBD1. Germline trimming cut 2 bases from V and 5 bases from J; bases unmatched to any gene: 4. The CDR3 loop spans 14 amino acids. The germline CDR1 and CDR2 sequences are LGHNA and YNFKEQ. The CDR3 spells CASSQKDRDETQYF. CDR3 nucleotide sequence: TGTGCCAGCAGCCAAAAGGACAGGGATGAGACCCAGTACTTC.

The V call is TRBV30, the J call TRBJ1-6; D not resolved. The V gene's germline CDR1 is GTSNPN and CDR2 SVGIG (reference sequence). The CDR3 extends over 12 amino acids. V lost 3 bases and J 7 bases, leaving 7 bases between the germline ends. CDR3 amino acids: CAWRRANSPLHF. The DNA for the CDR3 is TGTGCCTGGAGGAGGGCCAATTCACCCCTCCACTTT.

The chain joins TRBV6-1 to TRBJ2-3; D gene unclear. The V gene's germline CDR1 is MNHNS and CDR2 SASEGT. With 2 bases removed from V and 2 bases from J, the gap between germline ends came to 8 bases. The CDR3 is 14 amino acids. CDR3 DNA: TGTGCCAGCAGTGAATCTGGCCCCACAGATACGCAGTATTTT. It encodes CASSESGPTDTQYF.

The V call is TRBV14, the J call TRBJ2-7, with D maybe TRBD2 (5 bases). The CDR3 consists of 13 residues. V was shortened by 5 bases and J by 5 bases, with 13 bases between the two germline ends. Germline V gives CDR1 SGHDN, CDR2 FVKESK. The CDR3, as DNA: TGTGCCAGCAGCGACTCCACCGGGGACGAGCAGTACTTC. Protein sequence: CASSDSTGDEQYF.

This chain links TRBV6-6 with TRBJ1-1; D is possibly TRBD1 (6 bases). The CDR3 has 13 amino acids. The V and J ends lost 6 bases and 0 bases respectively, with 8 bases between them. In germline, CDR1 is MNHNY, CDR2 SVGAGI (reference sequence). The CDR3 region is CASRRGLNTEAFF. CDR3 coding DNA: TGTGCCAGCAGGAGGGGGTTGAACACTGAAGCTTTCTTT.

The sample holds one count of this clone. The chain links TRBV5-1 to TRBJ2-3; D is undetermined. Per the germline V gene, CDR1 is SGHRS and CDR2 is YFSETQ. The CDR3 totals 15 residues. Deletions cut 4 bases from V and 4 bases from J, with 16 bases between. CDR3 nucleotide sequence: TGCGCCAGCAGCCTTAAGGCCTTGGGCCCAGATACGCAGTATTTT. Its protein product is CASSLKALGPDTQYF.

The chain is built from TRBV5-4 and TRBJ2-5, with D possibly TRBD1 on 5 matching bases. This CDR3 comprises 15 residues. Trimming took 0 bases from V and 0 from J, leaving 9 bases between them. Germline V gene sequence: CDR1 SGHNT, CDR2 YYREEE (reference sequence). As DNA, the CDR3 is TGTGCCAGCAGCTTGGGACAGACGAACCAAGAGACCCAGTACTTC. Its translation: CASSLGQTNQETQYF.

The chain joins TRBV19 to TRBJ2-5; 7 bases map to TRBD2. In germline, CDR1 is LNHDA, CDR2 SQIVND (reference sequence). The V segment lost 3 bases and the J segment 5 bases; nucleotides outside the gene matches: 6. This CDR3 has 14 residues. CDR3 in DNA: TGTGCCAGTAGTATCAGCGGGGCGGGGGAGACCCAGTACTTC. Protein sequence: CASSISGAGETQYF.

J is TRBJ1-1 and V is TRBV6-4; TRBD1 matches 7 bases. V lost 6 bases, J lost 0 bases, and 7 bases stayed unmatched. The CDR3 is 15 amino acids. CDR1 is MRHNA, CDR2 SNTAGT, per germline. CDR3 in amino acids: CASRQTGVLNTEAFF. As DNA, the CDR3 is TGTGCCAGCAGACAAACAGGGGTCCTGAACACTGAAGCTTTCTTT.

In this sample, this clone turned up a few times. This rearrangement joins TRBV7-8 to TRBJ1-2; D remains ambiguous. This CDR3 has 14 residues. V was cut by 1 base and J by 8 bases, with 14 bases left in between. Germline loops: CDR1 SGHVS, CDR2 FQNEAQ. The CDR3 spells CASSLEATLKGYTF. For the CDR3, the DNA is TGTGCCAGCAGCTTAGAGGCGACATTAAAAGGCTACACCTTC.

The chain couples TRBV11-3 to TRBJ2-6; D is possibly TRBD1 (6 bases). V gave up 5 bases and J gave up 5 bases, with 13 bases separating them. The CDR3 spans 15 residues. Per germline, CDR1 SGHNT and CDR2 YENEEA. CDR3 DNA sequence: TGTGCCAGCAGCCCGCGACAGGCATGGGCCAACGTCCTGACTTTC. Translating gives CASSPRQAWANVLTF. Together with reference TRBV11-3 and TRBJ2-6, the CDR3 gives the full variable domain: EAGVVQSPRYKIIEKKQPVAFWCNPISGHNTLYWYLQNLGQGPELLIRYENEEAVDDSQLPKDRFSAERLKGVDSTLKIQPAELGDSAVYLCASSPRQAWANVLTFGAGSRLTVL.

CDR3 in amino acids: CASSFMRQILNTEAFF. CDR3 sequence (DNA): TGTGCCAGCAGCTTTATGAGACAGATATTGAACACTGAAGCTTTCTTT. The J gene is TRBJ1-1, the V gene TRBV7-2; tentative D call: TRBD1 (5 bases). The V end was cut by 3 bases, the J end by 0 bases, with 14 bases between. From germline, CDR1 is SGHTA and CDR2 FQGNSA. This CDR3 contains 16 residues.

This chain connects TRBV4-1 to TRBJ2-5; 7 positions agree with TRBD2. This CDR3 spans 14 amino acids. CDR1 and CDR2 from the germline V gene are MGHRA and YSYEKL. Trimming removed 0 bases from V and 5 bases from J; junction bases left unmatched: 3. CDR3 DNA sequence: TGCGCCAGCAGCCAAGATTGGGGAGGGGAGACCCAGTACTTC. Translated: CASSQDWGGETQYF.

J is TRBJ2-3 and V is TRBV4-1, with 15 positions matching TRBD2. This CDR3 is built from 19 residues. V shed 4 bases, J shed 8 bases, and the junction held 16 bases outside the gene matches. Germline V gives CDR1 MGHRA, CDR2 YSYEKL. The CDR3 protein is CASSRPGTSGGPALGTQYF. CDR3 nucleotide sequence: TGCGCCAGCAGCCGTCCCGGGACTAGCGGGGGGCCGGCGCTGGGTACGCAGTATTTT.

This chain uses TRBV10-3 with TRBJ2-7; 8 nucleotides agree with TRBD1. Germline V gives CDR1 ENHRY, CDR2 SYGVKD. The CDR3 extends over 16 amino acids. J lost 0 bases, V lost 4 bases, and 8 bases had no gene match. The CDR3 DNA follows: TGTGCCATCAGTGCCAGGGGGCGAGACCCCTCCTACGAGCAGTACTTC. Translation: CAISARGRDPSYEQYF.

The sample holds one count of this clone. V and J are TRBV7-9 and TRBJ2-3, with 7 bases matching TRBD2. Per germline, CDR1 SEHNR and CDR2 FQNEAQ (reference sequence). V shed 0 bases and J 8 bases; nucleotides not matched to a gene: 8. The CDR3 is 15 residues long. CDR3 sequence: CASSLAGRGTGTQYF. DNA of the CDR3: TGTGCCAGCAGCTTAGCGGGGAGGGGAACGGGTACGCAGTATTTT.

The chain has TRBV19 and TRBJ1-1, with TRBD1 as a possible D gene (5 bases). Germline CDR1 and CDR2: LNHDA and SQIVND (reference sequence). This CDR3 region has 15 residues. V dropped 1 base and J dropped 6 bases, with 15 bases sitting between them. The CDR3, as DNA: TGTGCCAGTAGTATAGGGGCGTACCTCAGGGCTGAAGCTTTCTTT. Its translation is CASSIGAYLRAEAFF.

The rearrangement uses TRBV29-1 and TRBJ2-5; D remains ambiguous. The last part of the DNA fits TRBJ2-7 better; the J call may be wrong. Germline values: CDR1 SQVTM, CDR2 ANQGSEA. The CDR3 has 12 residues. The CDR3, as DNA: TGCAGCGCGGGTCCCAGCTCCTACGAGCAGTACTTC. Translating it yields CSAGPSSYEQYF.

The genes are TRBV10-3 and TRBJ1-2; TRBD1 is a possible D gene (6 bases). The V gene lost 6 bases and the J gene lost 1 base, with 9 bases spanning the gap. Germline V gene data show CDR1 as ENHRY and CDR2 as SYGVKD. CDR3 length equals 13 residues. The DNA for the CDR3 is TGTGCCATCAGGAGGGACATTAACTATGGCTACACCTTC. Its protein is CAIRRDINYGYTF.

The chain combines TRBV2 with TRBJ2-5; D remains ambiguous. CDR1 is SNHLY, CDR2 FYNNEI, per germline. V was cut by 7 bases and J by 7 bases, with 16 bases left in between. There are 13 residues in the CDR3. CDR3: CASMSLVEWTQYF. CDR3 sequence (DNA): TGTGCCAGCATGAGTCTGGTCGAGTGGACCCAGTACTTC.